Listed below are T cell receptor beta chains from one sample, sequenced in a study of radiotherapy plus CTLA-4 blockade in lung cancer. Sequencing was performed with immunoSEQ multiplex PCR; in TCRdb, only in-frame clones are kept and a portion is missing. The sample records about 39,000 clones, approximately 79% being singletons. The sequences come from peripheral blood, collected from a patient treated with radiotherapy plus ipilimumab. These receptor sequences come from a human donor with non-small cell lung cancer that progressed on radiotherapy plus ipilimumab. Each CDR3 is given with its conserved first and last residue. The order of the fields is J gene, CDR3 length, V gene, clone size, D gene, CDR3 protein, CDR3 DNA. The D gene is left open where the match is weak. Expanded clones get a size class; other rows say once, few or many, or leave the size out.

TRBJ1-5	15	TRBV11-2	NA	NA	CASSLGLPINQPQHF	TGTGCCAGCAGCTTAGGTCTACCGATCAATCAGCCCCAGCATTTT
TRBJ2-1	14	TRBV4-3	medium-sized	NA	CASSPWSSYNEQFF	TGCGCCAGCAGCCCCTGGAGCTCCTACAATGAGCAGTTCTTC
TRBJ2-5	16	TRBV19	few	NA	CASSTGNPLVAETQYF	TGTGCCAGTAGTACCGGGAACCCGCTAGTCGCCGAGACCCAGTACTTC
TRBJ1-1	14	TRBV4-3	few	NA	CASSQGRGESEAFF	TGCGCCAGCAGCCAAGGGCGGGGGGAATCTGAAGCTTTCTTT
TRBJ2-1	18	TRBV7-8	NA	TRBD2	CASSLAGISGGAWSEQFF	TGTGCCAGCAGCTTAGCCGGTATAAGCGGGGGGGCGTGGAGTGAGCAGTTCTTC
TRBJ2-3	17	TRBV10-3	NA	TRBD2	CAISEPATSGPKATQYF	TGTGCCATCAGTGAGCCCGCTACTAGCGGGCCTAAGGCTACGCAGTATTTT
TRBJ2-4	17	TRBV19	NA	TRBD1	CASRRVGRGLAKNIQYF	TGTGCCAGTAGGAGGGTAGGCAGGGGGTTAGCCAAAAACATTCAGTACTTC
TRBJ2-7	16	TRBV5-1	once	NA	CASSPLGSQVPYEQYF	TGCGCCAGCAGCCCATTGGGTTCACAGGTCCCCTACGAGCAGTACTTC
TRBJ2-1	13	TRBV11-2	NA	TRBD2	CASMALTGGEQFF	TGTGCCAGCATGGCTCTAACGGGGGGGGAGCAGTTCTTC
TRBJ1-3	16	TRBV5-6	NA	NA	CASSRGGWSSGNTIYF	TGTGCCAGCAGCCGTGGGGGCTGGAGCTCTGGAAACACCATATATTTT
TRBJ2-1	14	TRBV27	NA	NA	CASSLDSTYNEQFF	TGTGCCAGCAGTTTAGACAGCACCTACAATGAGCAGTTCTTC
TRBJ1-2	15	TRBV15	NA	NA	CATSMSRERGYGYTF	TGTGCCACCAGCATGTCCAGGGAAAGGGGATATGGCTACACCTTC
TRBJ2-7	16	TRBV5-4	NA	TRBD2	CASSLVGRGDSYEQYF	TGTGCCAGCAGCTTGGTTGGGCGGGGGGACTCCTACGAGCAGTACTTC
TRBJ1-2	14	TRBV11-3	NA	TRBD1	CASSGQGANGGYTF	TGTGCCAGCAGCGGCCAGGGGGCGAACGGTGGCTACACCTTC
TRBJ1-1	13	TRBV6-1	NA	NA	CATSLVTGAEAFF	TGTGCCACCTCCCTCGTGACAGGCGCTGAAGCTTTCTTT
TRBJ2-1	11	TRBV6-1	NA	NA	CASRRGDEQFF	TGTGCCAGCAGAAGGGGCGATGAGCAGTTCTTC
TRBJ1-6	15	TRBV5-1	NA	NA	CASSIEDRPSSPLHF	TGCGCCAGCAGCATAGAAGACAGACCCTCCTCACCCCTCCACTTT
TRBJ2-3	16	TRBV19	NA	TRBD2	CASSLLAGLEGDTQYF	TGTGCCAGTAGTTTACTAGCGGGATTAGAAGGGGATACGCAGTATTTT
TRBJ2-1	16	TRBV9	NA	TRBD1	CASSTGPGTGTLEQFF	TGTGCCAGCAGCACCGGTCCCGGGACAGGGACACTTGAGCAGTTCTTC
TRBJ1-5	20	TRBV19	NA	TRBD1	CASSIFGGPGTGIGGQPQHF	TGTGCCAGTAGTATTTTCGGAGGTCCCGGGACAGGAATAGGGGGTCAGCCCCAGCATTTT
TRBJ2-7	17	TRBV5-1	NA	NA	CASSFIPRSISSYEQYF	TGCGCCAGCAGCTTTATTCCTCGAAGCATCTCATCCTACGAGCAGTACTTC
TRBJ2-2	16	TRBV5-4	NA	TRBD1	CASSFPGQGNVGELFF	TGTGCCAGCAGCTTTCCGGGACAGGGGAACGTCGGGGAGCTGTTTTTT
TRBJ1-1	14	TRBV5-1	NA	NA	CASSLAPENTEAFF	TGCGCCAGCAGCTTGGCGCCAGAGAACACTGAAGCTTTCTTT
TRBJ2-7	14	TRBV6-6	NA	TRBD1	CASSYGQGMYEQYF	TGTGCCAGCAGTTACGGACAGGGAATGTACGAGCAGTACTTC
TRBJ2-7	14	TRBV7-6	NA	TRBD2	CASSLEAGAYEQYF	TGTGCCAGCAGCTTAGAAGCGGGGGCCTACGAGCAGTACTTC
TRBJ2-5	16	TRBV5-1	NA	NA	CASSEVSTAGGETQYF	TGCGCCAGCAGCGAGGTCTCGACGGCAGGAGGAGAGACCCAGTACTTC